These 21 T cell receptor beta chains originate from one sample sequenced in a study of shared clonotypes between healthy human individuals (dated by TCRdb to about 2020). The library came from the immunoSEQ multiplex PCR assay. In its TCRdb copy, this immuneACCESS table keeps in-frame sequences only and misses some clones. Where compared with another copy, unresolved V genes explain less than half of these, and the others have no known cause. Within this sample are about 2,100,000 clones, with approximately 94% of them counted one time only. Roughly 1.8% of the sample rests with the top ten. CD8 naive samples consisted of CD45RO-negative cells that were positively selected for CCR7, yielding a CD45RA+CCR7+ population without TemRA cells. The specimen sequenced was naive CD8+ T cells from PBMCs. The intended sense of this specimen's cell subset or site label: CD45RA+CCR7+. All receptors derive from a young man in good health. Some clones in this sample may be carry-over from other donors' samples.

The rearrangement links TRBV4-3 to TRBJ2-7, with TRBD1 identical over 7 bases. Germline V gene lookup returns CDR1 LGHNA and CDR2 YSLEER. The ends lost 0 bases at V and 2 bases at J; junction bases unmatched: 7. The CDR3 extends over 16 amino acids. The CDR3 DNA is TGCGCCAGCAGCCAAGAAGCAACAGGGGCGACCTACGAGCAGTACTTC. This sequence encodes CASSQEATGATYEQYF.

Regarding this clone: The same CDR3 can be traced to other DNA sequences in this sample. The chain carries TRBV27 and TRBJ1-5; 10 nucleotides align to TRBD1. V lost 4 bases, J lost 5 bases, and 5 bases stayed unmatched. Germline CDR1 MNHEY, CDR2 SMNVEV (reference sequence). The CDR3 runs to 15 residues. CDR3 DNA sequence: TGTGCCAGCAGTTCCCTGACAGGGGGCCATCAGCCCCAGCATTTT. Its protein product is CASSSLTGGHQPQHF.

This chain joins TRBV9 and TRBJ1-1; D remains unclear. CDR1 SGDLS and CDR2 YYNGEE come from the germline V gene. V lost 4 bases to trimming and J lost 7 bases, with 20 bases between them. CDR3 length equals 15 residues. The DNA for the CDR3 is TGTGCCAGCAGCCGTTCCGGGGAAGGTACTAATGAAGCTTTCTTT. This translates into CASSRSGEGTNEAFF.

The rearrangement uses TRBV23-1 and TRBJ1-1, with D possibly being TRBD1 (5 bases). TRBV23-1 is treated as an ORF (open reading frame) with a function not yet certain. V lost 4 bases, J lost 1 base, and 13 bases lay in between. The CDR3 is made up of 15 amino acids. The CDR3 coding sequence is TGCGCCAGCAGTCGCTCAGACAGTCGGAACACTGAAGCTTTCTTT. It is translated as CASSRSDSRNTEAFF.

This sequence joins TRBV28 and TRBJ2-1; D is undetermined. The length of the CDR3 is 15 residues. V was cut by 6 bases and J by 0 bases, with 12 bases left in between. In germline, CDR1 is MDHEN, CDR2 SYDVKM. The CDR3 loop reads CASSRVVDSYNEQFF. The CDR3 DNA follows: TGTGCCAGCAGCAGAGTTGTGGACTCCTACAATGAGCAGTTCTTC.

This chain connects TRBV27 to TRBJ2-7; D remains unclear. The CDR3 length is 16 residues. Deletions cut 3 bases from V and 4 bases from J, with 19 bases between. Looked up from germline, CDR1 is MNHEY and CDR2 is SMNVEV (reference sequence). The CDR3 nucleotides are TGTGCCAGCAGTTTTTGGGCAGGTAATAAGAAATACGAGCAGTACTTC. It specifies CASSFWAGNKKYEQYF.

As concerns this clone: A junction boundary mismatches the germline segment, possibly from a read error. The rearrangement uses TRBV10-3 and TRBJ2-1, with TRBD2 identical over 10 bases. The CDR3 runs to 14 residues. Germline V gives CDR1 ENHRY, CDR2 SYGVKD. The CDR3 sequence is CAVRIGTSEAEQFF. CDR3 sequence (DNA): TGTGCCGTCAGAATAGGGACTAGCGAGGCTGAGCAGTTCTTC.

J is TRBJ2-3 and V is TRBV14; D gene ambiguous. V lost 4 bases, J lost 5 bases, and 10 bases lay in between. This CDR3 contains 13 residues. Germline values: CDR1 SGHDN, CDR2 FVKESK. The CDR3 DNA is TGTGCCAGCAGCCCGCACATAAGAGATACGCAGTATTTT. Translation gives CASSPHIRDTQYF.

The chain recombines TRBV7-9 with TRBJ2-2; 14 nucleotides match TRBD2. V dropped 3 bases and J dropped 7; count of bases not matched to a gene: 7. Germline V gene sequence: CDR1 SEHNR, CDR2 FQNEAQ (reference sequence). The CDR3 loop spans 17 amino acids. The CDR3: CASSFQGLAGEGGELFF. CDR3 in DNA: TGTGCCAGCAGCTTCCAGGGACTAGCGGGAGAGGGCGGGGAGCTGTTTTTT.

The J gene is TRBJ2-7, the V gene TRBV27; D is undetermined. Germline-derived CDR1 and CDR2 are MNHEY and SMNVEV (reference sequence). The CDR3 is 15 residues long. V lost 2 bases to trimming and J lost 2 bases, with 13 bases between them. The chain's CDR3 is CASSLVLSLTYEQYF. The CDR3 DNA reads TGTGCCAGCAGTTTAGTTCTGTCCTTAACCTACGAGCAGTACTTC.

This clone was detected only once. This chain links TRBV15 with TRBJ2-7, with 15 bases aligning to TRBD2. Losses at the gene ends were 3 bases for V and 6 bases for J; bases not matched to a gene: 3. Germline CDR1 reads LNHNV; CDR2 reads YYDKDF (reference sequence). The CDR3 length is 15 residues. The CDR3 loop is CATSRPGLAGGEQYF. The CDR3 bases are TGTGCCACCAGCAGGCCGGGACTAGCGGGAGGCGAGCAGTACTTC.

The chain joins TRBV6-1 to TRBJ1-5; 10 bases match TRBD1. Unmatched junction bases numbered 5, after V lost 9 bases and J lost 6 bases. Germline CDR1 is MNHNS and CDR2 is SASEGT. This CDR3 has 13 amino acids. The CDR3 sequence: CASKGTGVQPQHF. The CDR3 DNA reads TGTGCCAGTAAAGGGACAGGGGTTCAGCCCCAGCATTTT.

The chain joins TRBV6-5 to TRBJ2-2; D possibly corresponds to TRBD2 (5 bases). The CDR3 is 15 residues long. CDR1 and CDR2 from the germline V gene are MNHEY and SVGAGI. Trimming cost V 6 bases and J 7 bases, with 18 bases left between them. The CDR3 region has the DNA TGTGCCAGCAGCCCTCTGATTCTCCGGGGCGGGGAGCTGTTTTTT. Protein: CASSPLILRGGELFF.

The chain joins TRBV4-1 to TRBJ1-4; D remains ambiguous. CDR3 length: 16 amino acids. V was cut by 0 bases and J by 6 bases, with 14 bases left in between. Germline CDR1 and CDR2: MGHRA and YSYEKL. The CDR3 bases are TGCGCCAGCAGCCAAGAGAAGGGTACTCTGGATGAAAAACTGTTTTTT. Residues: CASSQEKGTLDEKLFF.

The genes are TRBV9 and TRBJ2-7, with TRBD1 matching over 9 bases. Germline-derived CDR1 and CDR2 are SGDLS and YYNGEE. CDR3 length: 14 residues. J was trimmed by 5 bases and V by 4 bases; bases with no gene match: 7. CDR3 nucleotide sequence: TGTGCCAGCAGCTACCGGGACAGGGCCCACGAGCAGTACTTC. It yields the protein CASSYRDRAHEQYF.

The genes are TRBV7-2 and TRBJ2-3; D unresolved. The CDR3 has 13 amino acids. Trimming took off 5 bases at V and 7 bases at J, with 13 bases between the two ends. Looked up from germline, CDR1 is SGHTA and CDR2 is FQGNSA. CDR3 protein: CASSNLGRYTQYF. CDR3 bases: TGTGCCAGCAGCAACCTCGGGCGTTATACGCAGTATTTT.

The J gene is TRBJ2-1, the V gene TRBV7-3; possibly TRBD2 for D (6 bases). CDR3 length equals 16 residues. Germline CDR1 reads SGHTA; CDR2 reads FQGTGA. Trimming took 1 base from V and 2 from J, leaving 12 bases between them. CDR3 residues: CASSLNVGGPYNEQFF. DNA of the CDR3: TGTGCCAGCAGCTTAAATGTGGGAGGCCCCTACAATGAGCAGTTCTTC.

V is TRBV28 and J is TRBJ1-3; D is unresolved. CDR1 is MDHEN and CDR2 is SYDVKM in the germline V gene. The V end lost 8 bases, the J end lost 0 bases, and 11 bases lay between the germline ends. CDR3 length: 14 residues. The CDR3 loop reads CASRARPSGNTIYF. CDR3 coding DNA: TGTGCCAGCCGGGCCCGTCCCTCTGGAAACACCATATATTTT.

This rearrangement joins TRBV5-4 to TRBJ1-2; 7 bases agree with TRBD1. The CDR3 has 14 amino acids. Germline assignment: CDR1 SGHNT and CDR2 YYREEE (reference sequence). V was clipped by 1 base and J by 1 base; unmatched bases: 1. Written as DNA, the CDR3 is TGTGCCAGCAGCTTGACAGGGGATAACTATGGCTACACCTTC. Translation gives CASSLTGDNYGYTF.

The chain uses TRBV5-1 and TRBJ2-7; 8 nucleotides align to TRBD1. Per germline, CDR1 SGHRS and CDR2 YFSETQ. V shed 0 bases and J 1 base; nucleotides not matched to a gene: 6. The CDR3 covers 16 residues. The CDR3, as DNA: TGCGCCAGCAGCTTGGCCCCCACAGGGGGATCCTACGAGCAGTACTTC. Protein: CASSLAPTGGSYEQYF.

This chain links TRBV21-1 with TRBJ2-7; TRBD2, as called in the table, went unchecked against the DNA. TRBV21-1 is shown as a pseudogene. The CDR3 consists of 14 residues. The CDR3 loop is CASSRPGASYEQYF. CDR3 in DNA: TGTGCCAGCAGCAGACCGGGAGCAAGCTACGAGCAGTACTTC.